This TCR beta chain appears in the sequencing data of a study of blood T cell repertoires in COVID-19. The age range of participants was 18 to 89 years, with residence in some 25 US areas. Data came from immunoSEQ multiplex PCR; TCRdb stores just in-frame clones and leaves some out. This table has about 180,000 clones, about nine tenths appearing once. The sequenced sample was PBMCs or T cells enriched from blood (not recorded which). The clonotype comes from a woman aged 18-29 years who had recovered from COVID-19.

CDR3 DNA sequence: TGCGCCAGCAGCTTGGGACAGTGGAGCACTGAAGCTTTCTTT. This sequence encodes CASSLGQWSTEAFF. This sequence joins TRBV5-1 and TRBJ1-1, with D perhaps matching TRBD1 (5 bases). Germline CDR1 is SGHRS and CDR2 is YFSETQ. V lost 0 bases and J lost 4, with 10 bases in between. The CDR3 runs to 14 residues.